What follows are 18 T cell receptor beta chains derived from one specimen sequenced in a study of post-analysis software for immune sequencing data. General study points: Relative to controls, patients had a handful of TRBV segments at higher frequency, with TRBV5-6, TRBV5-1 and TRBV20-1 among these.

These receptors' targets are unknown. Each TCR beta cDNA library carried unique molecular identifiers. TCRdb re-derived calls from the PCR reads in MiXCR, one entry per CDR3 protein. This sample carries roughly 570,000 distinct CDR3 sequences, approximately 34% of them seen once, and the ten largest clones take around 6.1%. Material for sequencing was blood. These receptors all stem from a girl under 18 with multiple sclerosis.

The V gene is TRBV29-1, the J gene TRBJ1-3, with D possibly matching TRBD1 (6 bases). Germline CDR1 reads SQVTM; CDR2 reads ANQGSEA. Trimming left V 7 bases short and J 8 bases short, with 18 bases between. CDR3 length: 13 residues. The CDR3 protein is CSAAGTKGYTIYF. In DNA form, the CDR3 reads TGCAGCGCCGCAGGGACAAAGGGATACACCATATATTTT.

As for this clonotype: A much larger clone lies one base from this, so it may be a read error. The chain couples TRBV7-9 to TRBJ1-2; the D gene is possibly TRBD1 (6 bases). The CDR3 length is 15 residues. Germline V gives CDR1 SEHNR, CDR2 FQNEAQ (reference sequence). The CDR3 loop is CTSSLITAGVYGYTF. DNA for the CDR3: TGTACCAGCAGCTTAATCACGGCAGGGGTCTATGGCTACACCTTC.

This chain connects TRBV28 to TRBJ2-7; no definite D call. Germline V gene data show CDR1 as MDHEN and CDR2 as SYDVKM. Trimming shortened V by 6 bases and J by 0 bases, and 15 bases separated the two germline ends. This CDR3 is built from 15 residues. The CDR3 DNA reads TGTGCCAGCAGCCCCCCTTATTTGAGCTCCTACGAGCAGTACTTC. Its protein product is CASSPPYLSSYEQYF.

This clonotype was observed once. This chain links TRBV10-3 with TRBJ1-1; a weak D match, TRBD1 (6 bases). This CDR3 region has 13 residues. CDR1 is ENHRY and CDR2 is SYGVKD in the germline V gene. Trimming removed 2 bases at V and 4 bases at J, with 8 bases between. CDR3: CAISEQGSTEAFF. CDR3 bases: TGTGCCATCAGTGAGCAGGGGAGCACTGAAGCTTTCTTT.

This clonotype was seen a handful of times. The CDR3 here is CASSQGLAARSDTQYF. DNA for the CDR3: TGCGCCAGCAGCCAAGGATTAGCGGCGAGATCAGATACGCAGTATTTT. The chain employs TRBV4-1 and TRBJ2-3, with D possibly being TRBD2 (6 bases). The CDR3 length is 16 residues. The V end lost 1 base, the J end lost 4 bases, and 15 bases lay between the germline ends. Germline V gene data show CDR1 as MGHRA and CDR2 as YSYEKL.

This chain links TRBV5-1 with TRBJ2-1, with unresolved D. Trimming removed 0 bases at V and 2 bases at J, with 9 bases between. Looked up from germline, CDR1 is SGHRS and CDR2 is YFSETQ. This CDR3 region has 15 residues. The CDR3 spells CASSLVNTAYNEQFF. In DNA form, the CDR3 reads TGCGCCAGCAGCTTGGTCAACACGGCCTACAATGAGCAGTTCTTC.

In DNA form, the CDR3 reads TGTGCCAGCAGTTTTGAGGGATCCAACAATGAGCAGTACTTC. It yields the protein CASSFEGSNNEQYF. The chain has TRBV12-3 or TRBV12-4 and TRBJ2-5, with D possibly TRBD2 on 5 matching bases. The CDR3 spans 14 residues. Trimming took off 3 bases at V and 11 bases at J, with 19 bases between the two ends.

The rearrangement links TRBV6-4 to TRBJ2-5; D possibly corresponds to TRBD2 (6 bases). The CDR3 is 16 residues long. The V and J ends lost 8 bases and 0 bases respectively, with 19 bases between them. CDR1 and CDR2 from the germline V gene are MRHNA and SNTAGT. CDR3 amino acids: CASAQPGREDQETQYF. The DNA of the CDR3 is TGTGCCAGCGCTCAGCCGGGGCGGGAAGACCAAGAGACCCAGTACTTC.

This clonotype was picked up a small number of times. The chain is built from TRBV6-5 and TRBJ2-5, with D perhaps assigned TRBD1 or TRBD2 (6 bases each). CDR1 MNHEY and CDR2 SVGAGI come from the germline V gene. The CDR3 has 13 amino acids. V dropped 11 bases and J dropped 5 bases, with 18 bases sitting between them. Here the CDR3 reads CALGGGQRETQYF. CDR3 nucleotide sequence: TGTGCCCTCGGTGGGGGGCAACGGGAGACCCAGTACTTC.

This clonotype was picked up a small number of times. The gene calls are TRBV5-5 and TRBJ2-7; D is unclear. Trimming removed 4 bases at V and 3 bases at J, with 8 bases between. There are 12 residues in the CDR3. Germline V gene lookup returns CDR1 SGHKS and CDR2 YYEKEE (reference sequence). The CDR3 bases are TGTGCCAGCAGCCCTTCAGACTACGAGCAGTACTTC. This codes for CASSPSDYEQYF.

This clonotype was observed at least ten times. The chain couples TRBV20-1 to TRBJ2-5, with a tentative D call TRBD1 (6 bases). Trimming took off 0 bases at V and 5 bases at J, with 16 bases between the two ends. This CDR3 is built from 15 residues. The germline V gene has CDR1 DFQATT and CDR2 SNEGSKA (reference sequence). The CDR3 loop is CSARDQGSWIETQYF. The CDR3 bases are TGCAGTGCTAGAGATCAGGGGTCATGGATCGAGACCCAGTACTTC.

The chain recombines TRBV9 with TRBJ1-2, with 7 bases that match TRBD1. V dropped 4 bases and J dropped 5; count of bases not matched to a gene: 14. CDR3 length: 16 residues. Germline CDR1 SGDLS, CDR2 YYNGEE. The CDR3 is CASSLRQGGFKYGYTF. The CDR3 DNA reads as TGTGCCAGCAGCCTACGACAGGGAGGATTCAAATATGGCTACACCTTC. The whole variable domain, remainder taken from reference TRBV9 and TRBJ1-2, is DSGVTQTPKHLITATGQRVTLRCSPRSGDLSVYWYQQSLDQGLQFLIQYYNGEERAKGNILERFSAQQFPDLHSELNLSSLELGDSALYFCASSLRQGGFKYGYTFGSGTRLTVV.

Only a few counts were recorded for this clonotype. The V call is TRBV3-1, the J call TRBJ1-2, with TRBD1 as a possible D gene (6 bases). V lost 4 bases and J lost 3, with 12 bases in between. Germline V gives CDR1 LGHDT, CDR2 YNNKEL (reference sequence). The CDR3 covers 14 residues. The DNA of the CDR3 is TGTGCCAGCAGCCTTGCGGGACACCACTATGGCTACACCTTC. This encodes CASSLAGHHYGYTF.

V and J are TRBV20-1 and TRBJ1-1; 8 nucleotides agree with TRBD1. V was clipped by 4 bases and J by 3 bases; unmatched bases: 10. Germline V CDR1 and CDR2: DFQATT, SNEGSKA (reference sequence). CDR3 length equals 15 residues. CDR3 amino acids: CSAIPPGQDDTEAFF. For the CDR3, the DNA is TGCAGTGCTATCCCGCCGGGACAGGACGACACTGAAGCTTTCTTT.

This clonotype has more than one count but fewer than ten. The chain carries TRBV28 and TRBJ1-5; 8 bases align to TRBD1. The CDR3 runs 15 residues. V lost 6 bases to trimming and J lost 2 bases; unmatched junction nucleotides: 6. CDR1 and CDR2 (germline): MDHEN, SYDVKM. The CDR3 sequence: CASSNDRGGNQPQHF. The CDR3 bases are TGTGCCAGCAGCAACGACAGGGGTGGCAATCAGCCCCAGCATTTT.

This clonotype was picked up a small number of times. This chain joins TRBV6-5 and TRBJ2-1; D perhaps matches TRBD2 (6 bases). Trimming shortened V by 7 bases and J by 10 bases, and 11 bases separated the two germline ends. The CDR3 length is 11 residues. Germline CDR1 reads MNHEY; CDR2 reads SVGAGI. In DNA, the CDR3 is TGTGCCAGCAACTTCCGGGGGGAGCAGTTCTTC. This sequence encodes CASNFRGEQFF.

The chain has TRBV5-1 and TRBJ1-6; 9 bases map to TRBD1. The V segment lost 1 base and the J segment 10 bases; nucleotides outside the gene matches: 6. The CDR3 has 15 residues. Germline assignment: CDR1 SGHRS and CDR2 YFSETQ. CDR3 bases: TGCGCCAGCAGCTTGTCTGGGACAGGGAGATCACCCCTCCACTTT. Its translation: CASSLSGTGRSPLHF.

The V gene is TRBV6-1, the J gene TRBJ2-7; the D is unclear. The last part of the DNA fits TRBJ2-5 better; the J call may be wrong. This CDR3 has 12 residues. Germline V gene lookup returns CDR1 MNHNS and CDR2 SASEGT. CDR3 DNA: TGTGCCAGCTCGCCGATAGAAGAGACCCAGTACTTC. Translation: CASSPIEETQYF.